This T cell receptor (beta chain) came from a study of blood T cell repertoires in COVID-19. Background on the study: Some COVID-19 samples were acute and others convalescent; all came from the United States, Italy and Spain. In each case, the material was cDNA or gDNA derived from T cells, B-cell-depleted T cells, or PBMCs.

In the original processing: Cell counts per sample came from amplifying reference gene primers. TCRdb's copy holds only in-frame clones and misses some; the assay was immunoSEQ multiplex PCR. For V, J and clone size, that table is used; D and trimming come from the DNA. The table records roughly 290,000 clones, approximately 90% of them present only once. This clone was seen only a few times. Germline V gene sequence: CDR1 SGDLS, CDR2 YYNGEE. V was cut by 4 bases and J by 3 bases, with 13 bases left in between. The CDR3 runs to 14 residues. The chain couples TRBV9 to TRBJ1-1; D remains ambiguous. Sequences were obtained from peripheral blood. The receptor's source is a man between 25 and 39 years old with acute or convalescent COVID-19. The CDR3 DNA reads as TGTGCCAGCAGCCATCCAATATCGGACACTGAAGCTTTCTTT. This codes for CASSHPISDTEAFF.